The clone carrying this T cell receptor (beta chain) was observed many times. What it binds is not known. CDR3 length: 16 residues. With V trimmed by 11 bases and J by 2 bases, 14 bases remained unmatched. Germline loops: CDR1 ENHRY, CDR2 SYGVKD. The data belong to a study of early T cells in non-severe SARS-CoV-2 infection. Turning to the study itself: With bulk RNA from unsorted whole blood as input, sequencing yielded unpaired chains.

Individually, cDNA molecules had unique molecular identifiers attached to them. TCRdb reprocessed the 5' RACE reads via MiXCR and lists one record per CDR3 protein. The sample lists approximately 80,000 distinct CDR3 sequences, roughly 12% seen once, with around 12% in the top ten. Study findings and constraints: Anti-spike CD8 responses were favored in VDJdb matching, and private and CD4 specificities were missed.

This chain links TRBV10-3 with TRBJ2-2; 7 bases align to TRBD1. The specimen was whole blood, collected at baseline. This receptor was identified in an adult who was a healthcare worker with PCR-confirmed SARS-CoV-2 infection or an uninfected control (not recorded which). DNA for the CDR3: TGTGCCGTAAACAACCCGGGACAGATAAACACCGGGGAGCTGTTTTTT. Amino acids: CAVNNPGQINTGELFF.